This T cell receptor (beta chain) came from a study of T cell responses to AZD1222 COVID-19 vaccine. About this clone itself: The antigen is unknown. The junction and the germline gene differ at one end; a read error may be behind it.

Points from the study as a whole: Clonal diversity was possibly underestimated, and the donors were mostly white British, with more females. Nearly half of spike-specific TCRs reportedly target variant regions that are unmutated in the B.1.351 and B.1.1.7 variants. Increased Spike-specific TCR breadth and depth were observed after two AZD1222 doses.

Germline V gene sequence: CDR1 MNHNS, CDR2 SASEGT. The CDR3 covers 15 residues. Generated by immunoSEQ multiplex PCR, the TCRdb table keeps only in-frame clones and is missing some. The table has 150,000 to 200,000 clones, around 91% seen once. The chain is built from TRBV6-1 and TRBJ2-1; 11 nucleotides align to TRBD2. Specimen: peripheral blood, collected 28 days after the second AZD1222 dose. The TCR comes from an adult who received the AZD1222 COVID-19 vaccine. Written as DNA, the CDR3 is TGTGCCAGCAGGGAAGGACTAGCGGGTGCTTATGAGCAGTTCTTC. It is translated as CASREGLAGAYEQFF.